Presented here are 18 T cell receptor beta chains from one specimen sequenced in a study of control samples from healthy donors and cancer patients. Profiling relied on immunoSEQ multiplex PCR, and the TCRdb table lists in-frame clones only, not all of them. The sample has just over 150,000 clones, 93% seen once; the top ten hold over 2%. The sequencing sample was made of blood. The receptor set was obtained from a man aged 45 to 65 in good health.

J is TRBJ1-2 and V is TRBV2; D unresolved. Germline values: CDR1 SNHLY, CDR2 FYNNEI. The CDR3 spans 13 residues. V lost 6 bases, J lost 4 bases, and 12 bases lay in between. This chain's CDR3 is CASRYGPAYGYTF. CDR3 coding DNA: TGTGCCAGCAGGTACGGGCCTGCCTATGGCTACACCTTC.

The chain combines TRBV24-1 with TRBJ2-5; tentatively, D is TRBD1 (6 bases). From germline, CDR1 is KGHDR and CDR2 SFDVKD. The V and J ends lost 1 base and 0 bases respectively, with 8 bases between them. This CDR3 comprises 15 residues. The CDR3, as DNA: TGTGCCACCAGTGATTTTAGGGGGTACCAAGAGACCCAGTACTTC. Amino acid sequence: CATSDFRGYQETQYF.

The sample holds one count of this clone. This chain links TRBV24-1 with TRBJ2-7; maybe TRBD2 (7 bases). Trimming left V 7 bases short and J 3 bases short, with 12 bases between. The germline V gene has CDR1 KGHDR and CDR2 SFDVKD. This CDR3 comprises 13 residues. This CDR3 is CATSRGGGYEQYF. CDR3 DNA sequence: TGTGCCACCAGCCGGGGAGGGGGCTACGAGCAGTACTTC.

This chain joins TRBV28 and TRBJ2-6; a possible D gene is TRBD1 (6 bases). The CDR3 loop spans 21 amino acids. V was trimmed by 7 bases and J by 0 bases, leaving 28 bases between them. The germline gives CDR1 MDHEN, CDR2 SYDVKM. The DNA for the CDR3 is TGTGCCAGCAACCCCCGTCATATGGCAGGGGCTTCCCCCTCTGGGGCCAACGTCCTGACTTTC. Protein: CASNPRHMAGASPSGANVLTF.

The V gene is TRBV28, the J gene TRBJ1-1; a possible D gene is TRBD1 (5 bases). This CDR3 comprises 16 residues. CDR1 is MDHEN and CDR2 is SYDVKM in the germline V gene. V lost 8 bases and J lost 0, with 19 bases in between. This CDR3 reads CASRHRGLLMNTEAFF. CDR3 sequence (DNA): TGTGCCAGCCGCCATAGGGGTCTTCTCATGAACACTGAAGCTTTCTTT.

The rearrangement joins TRBV5-1 to TRBJ2-5; 11 nucleotides agree with TRBD1. With 5 bases clipped from V and 5 bases from J, the junction kept 5 bases outside the gene matches. Germline V gives CDR1 SGHRS, CDR2 YFSETQ. The CDR3 is made up of 14 amino acids. The CDR3 sequence: CASRGTGGFETQYF. The CDR3 bases are TGCGCCAGCAGAGGGACAGGGGGATTCGAGACCCAGTACTTC.

This chain links TRBV28 with TRBJ1-2; 7 nucleotides agree with TRBD1. CDR1 is MDHEN, CDR2 SYDVKM, per germline. Trimming at V came to 4 bases and at J to 8 bases, leaving 16 bases not matched to a gene. This CDR3 contains 16 residues. This CDR3 reads CASSSPPSTGRGGYTF. CDR3 DNA: TGTGCCAGCAGTTCCCCCCCCTCGACAGGGCGAGGAGGCTACACCTTC.

The gene calls are TRBV2 and TRBJ2-3; TRBD2 matches at 8 bases. Germline CDR1 is SNHLY and CDR2 is FYNNEI. This CDR3 spans 15 amino acids. V shed 5 bases, J shed 1 base, and the junction held 5 bases outside the gene matches. The CDR3 sequence is CASSPLAGRTDTQYF. The CDR3 DNA follows: TGTGCCAGCAGTCCCCTAGCGGGTCGCACAGATACGCAGTATTTT.

This clone was recorded only once. The DNA of the CDR3 is TGTGCCAGCAGCCAAGAATCCTGGGCCGGGGACAGCTTTCTTAACTATGGCTACACCTTC. Translated, it gives CASSQESWAGDSFLNYGYTF. The chain is built from TRBV4-2 and TRBJ1-2; 7 positions agree with TRBD1. CDR3 size: 20 residues. Germline V gene data show CDR1 as LGHNA and CDR2 as YNFKEQ. V gave up 0 bases and J gave up 1 base; unmatched junction bases: 17.

This rearrangement joins TRBV28 to TRBJ2-1, with 9 nucleotides matching TRBD2. There are 15 residues in the CDR3. CDR1 and CDR2 (germline): MDHEN, SYDVKM. J gave up 4 bases and V 4 bases, and 5 bases lay outside the gene matches. The CDR3 coding sequence is TGTGCCAGCAGTTCGGGCGGGAGGGTTTACAATGAGCAGTTCTTC. This encodes CASSSGGRVYNEQFF. The variable domain in full, completed from reference TRBV28 and TRBJ2-1, reads DVKVTQSSRYLVKRTGEKVFLECVQDMDHENMFWYRQDPGLGLRLIYFSYDVKMKEKGDIPEGYSVSREKKERFSLILESASTNQTSMYLCASSSGGRVYNEQFFGPGTRLTVL.

V and J are TRBV24-1 and TRBJ2-7; 9 bases are shared with TRBD1. This CDR3 is built from 13 residues. The V segment lost 5 bases and the J segment 6 bases; nucleotides outside the gene matches: 4. Germline lookup yields CDR1 KGHDR and CDR2 SFDVKD. The CDR3 nucleotides are TGTGCCACCAGTGTAACAGGGGGCGGCGAGCAGTACTTC. This gives the protein CATSVTGGGEQYF.

The chain uses TRBV7-8 and TRBJ1-5, with TRBD1 as a possible D gene (6 bases). This CDR3 spans 16 amino acids. The V and J ends lost 3 bases and 2 bases respectively, with 14 bases between them. Germline lookup yields CDR1 SGHVS and CDR2 FQNEAQ. The CDR3 coding sequence is TGTGCCAGCAGCTTCGGCAGGGGAAGTGGCAATCAGCCCCAGCATTTT. Encoded protein: CASSFGRGSGNQPQHF.

This clone was counted a single time. This chain connects TRBV2 to TRBJ1-4, with 7 bases aligning to TRBD1. Germline CDR1 is SNHLY and CDR2 is FYNNEI. J was trimmed by 8 bases and V by 4 bases; bases with no gene match: 7. The CDR3 sequence is 14 residues long. CDR3 protein: CASSVQGTSEKLFF. Here the CDR3 DNA reads TGTGCCAGCAGTGTACAGGGGACAAGCGAAAAACTGTTTTTT. Complete variable domain (other parts from reference TRBV2 and TRBJ1-4): EPEVTQTPSHQVTQMGQEVILRCVPISNHLYFYWYRQILGQKVEFLVSFYNNEISEKSEIFDDQFSVERPDGSNFTLKIRSTKLEDSAMYFCASSVQGTSEKLFFGSGTQLSVL.

The chain has TRBV7-3 and TRBJ1-5, with a tentative D call TRBD1 (6 bases). Looked up from germline, CDR1 is SGHTA and CDR2 is FQGTGA. V gave up 1 base and J gave up 7 bases, with 17 bases separating them. The CDR3 runs 16 residues. CDR3 residues: CASSLRTGWSGQPQHF. The DNA of the CDR3 is TGTGCCAGCAGCTTAAGAACAGGGTGGAGTGGGCAGCCCCAGCATTTT.

V is TRBV29-1 and J is TRBJ1-4, with a tentative D call TRBD1 (5 bases). CDR1 SQVTM and CDR2 ANQGSEA come from the germline V gene. The CDR3 is made up of 13 amino acids. V lost 8 bases and J lost 6, with 16 bases in between. CDR3 sequence: CSTLVGTDEKLFF. The CDR3, as DNA: TGCAGCACCTTGGTTGGGACCGATGAAAAACTGTTTTTT.

The chain carries TRBV3-1 (or the pseudogene TRBV3-2) and TRBJ2-5, with 15 bases matching TRBD2. The junction had 8 bases not matched to a gene; V was cut back by 4 bases and J by 5 bases. CDR3 length equals 17 residues. Looked up from germline, CDR1 is LGHDT and CDR2 is YNNKEL (reference sequence). CDR3 sequence reads: CASSPGTSGRMMETQYF. The CDR3, as DNA: TGTGCCAGCAGCCCAGGGACTAGCGGGAGGATGATGGAGACCCAGTACTTC.

The gene calls are TRBV19 and TRBJ1-4; 7 bases match TRBD1. CDR1 LNHDA and CDR2 SQIVND come from the germline V gene (reference sequence). The CDR3 length is 13 residues. The CDR3 sequence: CAARDRANEKLFF. The CDR3, as DNA: TGTGCAGCTCGGGACAGAGCTAATGAAAAACTGTTTTTT.

The rearrangement joins TRBV28 to TRBJ2-5, with TRBD2 matching over 8 bases. J lost 4 bases, V lost 1 base, and 11 bases had no gene match. CDR1 and CDR2 (germline): MDHEN, SYDVKM. This CDR3 is 17 amino acids long. The CDR3 sequence: CASSLFSGKFLGETQYF. CDR3 nucleotides: TGTGCCAGCAGTTTATTTAGCGGGAAGTTCCTGGGAGAGACCCAGTACTTC.